A selection of T cell receptor beta chains follows, all from one sample in a study of blood T cells in healthy people across ages. TCRdb re-called the 5' RACE reads through MiXCR, storing one row per CDR3 protein. The sample lists around 1,100,000 distinct CDR3 sequences, more than 30% occurring once. Sequencing used blood. These receptors came from a man in his late teens or twenties in good health. CDR3s include the opening cysteine and the closing phenylalanine or tryptophan. D genes are given only for firm matches. Clone size appears in some rows only: once, few, many, or a class for an expanded clone.

abundance	d_gene	j_gene	v_gene	CDR3nt	CDR3aa
few	.	TRBJ2-4	TRBV21-1	TGTGCCAGCAGCGAACCGGGACGAGGCAAAAACATTCAGTACTTC	CASSEPGRGKNIQYF
many	TRBD1	TRBJ2-1	TRBV6-1	TGTGCCAGCAGCGCCGGGACAGGGGCAAGAAATGAGCAGTTCTTC	CASSAGTGARNEQFF
.	.	TRBJ1-5	TRBV20-1	TGCAGTGCTAGAGGGGGACGCCGCGATCAGCCCCAGCATTTT	CSARGGRRDQPQHF
.	TRBD1	TRBJ1-1	TRBV12-3/TRBV12-4	TGTGCCAGCAGCCAAAGGACAGGCGTTGAAGCTTTCTTT	CASSQRTGVEAFF
.	.	TRBJ1-1	TRBV10-3	TGTGCCATCAGCCTTCAGGGCAGTGAGACGAACACTGAAGCTTTCTTT	CAISLQGSETNTEAFF
few	.	TRBJ2-1	TRBV6-2/TRBV6-3	TGTGCCAGCAGCGAACCTCCAGAGGGTGAGCAGTTCTTC	CASSEPPEGEQFF
.	.	TRBJ1-2	TRBV30	TGTGCCTGGAGGTGGGGGCTAGCTAACTATGGCTACACCTTC	CAWRWGLANYGYTF
.	TRBD2	TRBJ2-1	TRBV7-3	TGTGCCAGCAGCTTAACGACTCTGACTAGCCAGTTCTTC	CASSLTTLTSQFF
.	.	TRBJ1-1	TRBV20-1	TGCAGTGCTAGGGTAGACAGAGACACTGAAGCTTTCTTT	CSARVDRDTEAFF
.	.	TRBJ1-4	TRBV29-1	TGCAGCGTTGCCCGCCAGGACAATGAAAAACTGTTTTTT	CSVARQDNEKLFF
.	.	TRBJ2-3	TRBV24-1	TGTGCCACCAGTGACGGCACAGATACGCAGTATTTT	CATSDGTDTQYF
.	.	TRBJ1-1	TRBV20-1	TGCAGTGCTGGGCTCCGGGGTAGAGGAACTGAAGCTTTCTTT	CSAGLRGRGTEAFF
few	.	TRBJ1-2	TRBV20-1	TGCAGTGCTAGAGATGCTCGAGAACAGTATGGCTACACCTTC	CSARDAREQYGYTF
.	TRBD1	TRBJ2-3	TRBV7-3	TGTGCCAGCAGGGGGATAAACATGGACAGGGAGAGAGGCACAGATGCGCAGTATTTT	CASRGINMDRERGTDAQYF
.	TRBD1	TRBJ2-3	TRBV6-6	TGTGCCAGCAACCAGGGGGCCAACACAGATACGCAGTATTTT	CASNQGANTDTQYF
.	.	TRBJ2-7	TRBV5-5	TGTGCCAGCAGCTTCTACCGGGCCGAAAGGACAAACTACGAGCAGTACTTC	CASSFYRAERTNYEQYF
few	.	TRBJ2-7	TRBV12-3/TRBV12-4	TGTGCCAGCACGCTGACAGGTTCTTCTTACGAGCAGTACTTC	CASTLTGSSYEQYF
many	.	TRBJ2-3	TRBV5-1	TGCGCCAGCAGCTTGGCTGGCAGCCCCACAGATACGCAGTATTTT	CASSLAGSPTDTQYF
few	.	TRBJ1-2	TRBV21-1	TGTGCCAGCAGCAAAGTAGAGATTAACTATGGCTACACCTTC	CASSKVEINYGYTF
.	TRBD1	TRBJ1-2	TRBV29-1	TGCAGCGTTAAAGGGACAGGGTCCTATGGCTACACCTTC	CSVKGTGSYGYTF
.	.	TRBJ2-7	TRBV12-5	TGTGCTAGTGCTCCGATCGGCAGGGGCGACTACGAGCAGTACTTC	CASAPIGRGDYEQYF
.	.	TRBJ1-1	TRBV7-2	TGTGCCAGCAGCTTAGATGCTAGCAACCACACTGAAGCTTTCTTT	CASSLDASNHTEAFF
.	.	TRBJ1-2	TRBV12-3/TRBV12-4	TGTGCCAGCAGTTTATCAGGGAATGCCCCCTATGGCTACACCTTC	CASSLSGNAPYGYTF
.	.	TRBJ1-2	TRBV6-2/TRBV6-3	TGTGCCAGCAGTTACCCCTACTATGGCTACACCTTC	CASSYPYYGYTF
.	TRBD1	TRBJ1-6	TRBV7-2	TGTGCCAGCAGCCCCCACAGGGGGGGCTCACCCCTCCACTTT	CASSPHRGGSPLHF
.	.	TRBJ2-7	TRBV27	TGTGCCAGCAGTTTCACCGACTTTACTTACGAGCAGTACTTC	CASSFTDFTYEQYF
.	.	TRBJ2-1	TRBV24-1	TGTGCCACCAGTGATTTTGGGGCCCAGGATGAGCAGTTCTTC	CATSDFGAQDEQFF
.	.	TRBJ2-7	TRBV2	TGTGCCAGCAGTGAGAGGGTTGGCGAGCAGTACTTC	CASSERVGEQYF
.	TRBD2	TRBJ2-3	TRBV14	TGTGCCAGCAGCCAAGTTCGGACTAGCGGTCCCACAGATACGCAGTATTTT	CASSQVRTSGPTDTQYF
few	.	TRBJ1-4	TRBV20-1	TGCAGCGTTGGACAGAATAATGAAAAACTGTTTTTT	CSVGQNNEKLFF
.	.	TRBJ1-2	TRBV18	TGTGCCAGCTCACGAGAAAAAACAGGGCTAGCTAACTATGGCTACACCTTC	CASSREKTGLANYGYTF
.	.	TRBJ1-1	TRBV25-1	TGTGCCAGCAGTGAATCAGATCGGTGGGGGAACACTGAAGCTTTCTTT	CASSESDRWGNTEAFF
few	.	TRBJ1-6	TRBV4-2	TGTGCCAGCAGCCAAGAAGGGCCGAGGATGGTTATCGATTCACCCCTCCACTTT	CASSQEGPRMVIDSPLHF
.	.	TRBJ2-2	TRBV12-5	TGTGCTAGTGGTTTGAGCACCGGGGAGCTGTTTTTT	CASGLSTGELFF
.	.	TRBJ2-1	TRBV2	TGTGCCAGCAGGACGGTCGGTCCGCACGGTGAGCAGTTCTTC	CASRTVGPHGEQFF
.	.	TRBJ2-2	TRBV7-8	TGTGCCAGCAGCTTAATGATAGGAAACACCGGGGAGCTGTTTTTT	CASSLMIGNTGELFF
.	.	TRBJ1-2	TRBV6-2/TRBV6-3	.	CASSYSTESNYGCTF
few	.	TRBJ1-5	TRBV20-1	TGCAGTGCCAGGGCGGTCGCCAATCAGCCCCAGCATTTT	CSARAVANQPQHF
.	.	TRBJ2-1	TRBV10-3	TGTGCCATCAGTCCCGGGGCAGGTAGTATCAATGAGCAGTTCTTC	CAISPGAGSINEQFF
.	TRBD2	TRBJ2-7	TRBV14	TGTGCCAGCAGACGCTTAGCGGGGGGGCAGGATTGCTACGAGCAGTACTTC	CASRRLAGGQDCYEQYF